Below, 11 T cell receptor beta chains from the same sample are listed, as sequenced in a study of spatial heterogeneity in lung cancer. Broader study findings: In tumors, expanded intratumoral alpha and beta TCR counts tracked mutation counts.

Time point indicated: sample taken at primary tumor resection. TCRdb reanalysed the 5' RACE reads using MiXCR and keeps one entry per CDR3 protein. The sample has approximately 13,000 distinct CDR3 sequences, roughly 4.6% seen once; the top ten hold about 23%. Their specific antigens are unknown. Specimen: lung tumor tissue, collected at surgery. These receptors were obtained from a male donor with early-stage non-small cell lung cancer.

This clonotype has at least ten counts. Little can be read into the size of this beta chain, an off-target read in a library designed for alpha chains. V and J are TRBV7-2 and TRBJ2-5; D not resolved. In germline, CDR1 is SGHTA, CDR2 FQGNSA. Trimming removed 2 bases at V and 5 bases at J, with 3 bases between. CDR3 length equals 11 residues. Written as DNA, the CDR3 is TGTGCCAGCAGCTTACTGGAGACCCAGTACTTC. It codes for CASSLLETQYF.

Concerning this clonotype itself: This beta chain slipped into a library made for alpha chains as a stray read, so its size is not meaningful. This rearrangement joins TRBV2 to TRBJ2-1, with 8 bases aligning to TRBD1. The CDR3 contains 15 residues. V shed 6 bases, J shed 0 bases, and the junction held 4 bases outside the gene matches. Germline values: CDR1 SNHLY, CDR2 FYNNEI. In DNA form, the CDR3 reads TGTGCCAGCAGCACGGACAGGGTCTCCTACAATGAGCAGTTCTTC. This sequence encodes CASSTDRVSYNEQFF.

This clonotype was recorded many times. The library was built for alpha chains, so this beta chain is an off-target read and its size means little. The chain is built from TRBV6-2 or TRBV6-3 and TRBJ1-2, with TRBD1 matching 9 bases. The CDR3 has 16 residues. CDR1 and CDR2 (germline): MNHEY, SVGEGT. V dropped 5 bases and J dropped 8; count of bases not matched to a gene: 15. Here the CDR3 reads CASSRPGQGGERGYTF. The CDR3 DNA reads TGTGCCAGCAGTCGACCGGGACAGGGCGGAGAAAGGGGCTACACCTTC.

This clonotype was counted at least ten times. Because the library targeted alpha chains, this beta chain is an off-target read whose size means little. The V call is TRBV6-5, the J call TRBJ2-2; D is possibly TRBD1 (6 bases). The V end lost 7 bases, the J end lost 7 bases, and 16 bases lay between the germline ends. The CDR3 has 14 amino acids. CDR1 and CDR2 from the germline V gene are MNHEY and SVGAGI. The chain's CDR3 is CASTRNRDIGELFF. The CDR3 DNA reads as TGTGCCAGCACCCGAAACAGGGACATCGGGGAGCTGTTTTTT.

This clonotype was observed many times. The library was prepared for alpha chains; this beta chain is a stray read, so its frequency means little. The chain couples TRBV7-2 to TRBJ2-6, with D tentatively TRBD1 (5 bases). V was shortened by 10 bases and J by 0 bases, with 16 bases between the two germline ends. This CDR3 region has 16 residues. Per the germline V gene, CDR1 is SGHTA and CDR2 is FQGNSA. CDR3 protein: CATPLTDISGANVLTF. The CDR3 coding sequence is TGTGCCACTCCGCTGACGGACATCTCTGGGGCCAACGTCCTGACTTTC.

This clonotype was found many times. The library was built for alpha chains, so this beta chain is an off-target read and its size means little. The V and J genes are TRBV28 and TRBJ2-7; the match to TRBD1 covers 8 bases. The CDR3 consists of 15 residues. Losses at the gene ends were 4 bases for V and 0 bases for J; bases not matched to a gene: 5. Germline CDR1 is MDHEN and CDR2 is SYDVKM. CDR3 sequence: CASSSRRGLSYEQYF. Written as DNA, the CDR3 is TGTGCCAGCAGTTCCCGCAGGGGGCTCTCCTACGAGCAGTACTTC.

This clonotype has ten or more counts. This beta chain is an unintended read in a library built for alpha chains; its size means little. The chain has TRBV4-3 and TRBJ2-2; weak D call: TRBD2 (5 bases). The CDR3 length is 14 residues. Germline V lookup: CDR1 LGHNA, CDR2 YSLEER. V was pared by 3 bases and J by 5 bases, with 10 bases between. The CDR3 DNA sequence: TGCGCCAGCAGCCAGACCGGGAAGACCGGGGAGCTGTTTTTT. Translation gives CASSQTGKTGELFF.

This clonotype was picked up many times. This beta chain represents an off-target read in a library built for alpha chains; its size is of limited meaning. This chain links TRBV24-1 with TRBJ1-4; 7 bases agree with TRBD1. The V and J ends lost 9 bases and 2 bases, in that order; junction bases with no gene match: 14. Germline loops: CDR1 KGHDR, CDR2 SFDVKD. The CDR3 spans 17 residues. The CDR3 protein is CATQEGASQGTNEKLFF. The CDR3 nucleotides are TGTGCCACCCAGGAAGGCGCATCACAGGGGACTAATGAAAAACTGTTTTTT.

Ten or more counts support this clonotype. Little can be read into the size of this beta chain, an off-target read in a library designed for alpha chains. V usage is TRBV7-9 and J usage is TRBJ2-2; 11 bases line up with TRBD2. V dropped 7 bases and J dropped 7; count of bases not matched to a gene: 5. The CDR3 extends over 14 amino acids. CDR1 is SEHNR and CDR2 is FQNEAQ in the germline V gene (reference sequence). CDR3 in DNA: TGTGCCAGCAAGCCGGGACTAGCGGTCGGGGAGCTGTTTTTT. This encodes CASKPGLAVGELFF.

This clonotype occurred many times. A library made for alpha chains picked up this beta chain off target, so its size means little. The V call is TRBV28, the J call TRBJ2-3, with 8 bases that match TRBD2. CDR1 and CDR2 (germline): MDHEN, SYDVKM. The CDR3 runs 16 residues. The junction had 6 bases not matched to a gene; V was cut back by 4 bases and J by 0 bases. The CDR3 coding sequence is TGTGCCAGCAGTTCGGCGGGGGGTCTAAGCACAGATACGCAGTATTTT. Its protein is CASSSAGGLSTDTQYF.

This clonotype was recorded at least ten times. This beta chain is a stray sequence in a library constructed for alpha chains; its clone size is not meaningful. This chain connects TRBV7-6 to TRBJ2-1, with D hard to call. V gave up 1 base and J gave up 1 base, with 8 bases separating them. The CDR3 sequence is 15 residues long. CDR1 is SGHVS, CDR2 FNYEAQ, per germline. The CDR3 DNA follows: TGTGCCAGCAGCTTAGGGGCCGCGTCCTACAATGAGCAGTTCTTC. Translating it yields CASSLGAASYNEQFF.